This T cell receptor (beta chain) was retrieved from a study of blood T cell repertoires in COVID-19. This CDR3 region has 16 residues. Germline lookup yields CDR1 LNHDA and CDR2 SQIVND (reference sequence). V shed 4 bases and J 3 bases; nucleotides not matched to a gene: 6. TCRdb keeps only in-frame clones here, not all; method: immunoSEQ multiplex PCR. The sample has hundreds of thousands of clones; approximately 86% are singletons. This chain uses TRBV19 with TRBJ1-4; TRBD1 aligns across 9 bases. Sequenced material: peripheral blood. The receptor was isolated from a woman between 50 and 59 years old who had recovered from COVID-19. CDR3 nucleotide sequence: TGTGCCAGTAGTACTACCGGGACAGGGCCTAATGAAAAACTGTTTTTT. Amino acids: CASSTTGTGPNEKLFF. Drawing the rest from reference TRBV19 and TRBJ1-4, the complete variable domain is DGGITQSPKYLFRKEGQNVTLSCEQNLNHDAMYWYRQDPGQGLRLIYYSQIVNDFQKGDIAEGYSVSREKKESFPLTVTSAQKNPTAFYLCASSTTGTGPNEKLFFGSGTQLSVL.